This T cell receptor (beta chain) was retrieved from a study of blood T cell repertoires in COVID-19. The overall study: Researchers got acute and convalescent COVID-19 samples from the United States, Italy and Spain. The cDNA or gDNA used as material had been derived from T cells, B-cell-depleted T cells, or PBMCs.

V gave up 4 bases and J gave up 6 bases, with 10 bases separating them. The CDR3 runs to 13 residues. The germline CDR1 and CDR2 sequences are SGHDT and YYEEEE. In the original analysis: Scientists estimated how many nucleated cells there were by amplifying reference gene primers. The protocol was immunoSEQ multiplex PCR, while the TCRdb copy is restricted to in-frame clones and leaves out a portion. V and J calls and clone size are those listed in that table; D and trimming were worked out from the DNA. The repertoire includes about 53,000 clones, 90% of them detected once, and approximately 2.8% sits in the top ten.

The sequencing sample was made of peripheral blood. The sequence came from a human donor in a cohort sampled during active COVID-19. The V gene is TRBV5-6, the J gene TRBJ2-2, with D unresolved. The CDR3 here is CASSLSEAGELFF. CDR3 bases: TGTGCCAGCAGCCTGTCTGAGGCCGGGGAGCTGTTTTTT.